These T cell receptor beta chains were read from a single sample in a study of blood T cell repertoires in COVID-19. TCRdb's copy holds only in-frame clones and misses some; the assay was immunoSEQ multiplex PCR. The sample consists of roughly 250,000 clones, about 80% of them appearing once. The sequenced sample consisted of peripheral blood. The receptor source for this set is a woman aged 80 or older with active or convalescent COVID-19. Both conserved end residues are part of each CDR3. A D gene is named only where the DNA matches it firmly. Size is stated for part of the rows, as once, few or many counts, or as a class when the clone is expanded.

d_call | j_call | clone_size | v_call | cdr3_aa | cdr3_nt
- | TRBJ1-2 | once | TRBV30 | CAWSNRIRSYTF | TGTGCCTGGAGTAACAGGATAAGGAGCTACACCTTC
- | TRBJ1-1 | - | TRBV19 | CASSFTGLNTEAFF | TGTGCCAGTAGTTTTACAGGGCTGAACACTGAAGCTTTCTTT
TRBD1 | TRBJ2-7 | few | TRBV5-8 | CASSLPWTGGTYEQYF | TGTGCCAGCAGCTTACCGTGGACAGGGGGCACCTACGAGCAGTACTTC
TRBD1 | TRBJ1-1 | - | TRBV19 | CASIIRGQGLHRHTEAFF | TGTGCCAGTATCATTAGGGGACAGGGTCTACACCGGCACACTGAAGCTTTCTTT
TRBD2 | TRBJ2-7 | - | TRBV5-5 | CASSQTSGRALYEQYF | TGTGCCAGCAGCCAGACTAGCGGGAGGGCCCTCTACGAGCAGTACTTC
- | TRBJ1-2 | - | TRBV30 | CAGGYVYGYTF | TGTGCCGGGGGTTATGTGTATGGCTACACCTTC
- | TRBJ1-3 | - | TRBV7-8 | CASSLAMGVVSGNTIYF | TGTGCCAGCAGCTTAGCGATGGGAGTCGTCTCTGGAAACACCATATATTTT
- | TRBJ2-5 | - | TRBV6-5 | CASSLRGTQYF | TGTGCCAGCAGCCTAAGAGGGACCCAGTACTTC
- | TRBJ2-6 | - | TRBV5-8 | CASSSGHSSGANVLTF | TGTGCCAGCAGCTCGGGACACAGCTCTGGGGCCAACGTCCTGACTTTC
- | TRBJ2-1 | - | TRBV12-2 | CASRLGDCTNEQFF | TGTGCAAGTCGCTTAGGGGACTGTACTAATGAGCAGTTCTTC
TRBD2 | TRBJ2-1 | - | TRBV12-5 | CASGLAPEAGGYNEQFF | TGTGCTAGTGGTTTGGCCCCCGAAGCGGGGGGTTACAATGAGCAGTTCTTC
TRBD2 | TRBJ2-7 | - | TRBV18 | CASSPPSAGGYEQYF | TGTGCCAGCTCACCTCCTAGCGCCGGGGGGTACGAGCAGTACTTC
TRBD1 | TRBJ1-1 | - | TRBV12-3/TRBV12-4 | CASSRDREAFF | TGTGCCAGCAGTCGGGACAGGGAAGCTTTCTTT
TRBD1 | TRBJ2-7 | - | TRBV27 | CASSLRTGSYEQYF | TGTGCCAGCAGTCTACGGACAGGGTCCTACGAGCAGTACTTC
- | TRBJ1-1 | - | TRBV7-9 | CASSSVRGITEAFF | TGTGCCAGCAGCTCAGTTAGGGGTATCACTGAAGCTTTCTTT
- | TRBJ1-1 | - | TRBV19 | CASSTGGRSTEAFF | TGTGCCAGTAGTACTGGGGGCCGGAGCACTGAAGCTTTCTTT
- | TRBJ1-2 | - | TRBV5-1 | CASSLEGSSWYGYTF | TGCGCCAGCAGCTTGGAAGGGAGTTCTTGGTATGGCTACACCTTC
- | TRBJ2-7 | once | TRBV5-5 | CASSLVGSSYEQYF | TGTGCCAGCAGCTTAGTGGGCAGCTCCTACGAGCAGTACTTC
- | TRBJ1-2 | few | TRBV10-3 | CAISESTGFNGYTF | TGTGCCATCAGTGAGTCAACAGGGTTCAATGGCTACACCTTC
TRBD1 | TRBJ2-2 | - | TRBV28 | CASRTGTGGSGELFF | TGTGCCAGCAGGACCGGGACAGGGGGCTCCGGGGAGCTGTTTTTT
- | TRBJ2-5 | - | TRBV15 | CATSRDKGWETQYF | TGTGCCACCAGCAGAGATAAGGGGTGGGAGACCCAGTACTTC
TRBD1 | TRBJ1-1 | - | TRBV5-1 | CASSVTGRVTEAFF | TGCGCCAGCAGCGTGACAGGGCGGGTCACTGAAGCTTTCTTT
- | TRBJ1-5 | - | TRBV28 | CASRINRNQPQHF | TGTGCCAGCAGGATTAACAGAAATCAGCCCCAGCATTTT
TRBD2 | TRBJ2-1 | - | TRBV7-9 | CASRKTSGGANEQFF | TGTGCCAGCAGGAAAACTAGCGGGGGGGCAAATGAGCAGTTCTTC
- | TRBJ1-6 | - | TRBV30 | CAWGLNYNSPLHF | TGTGCCTGGGGACTTAACTATAATTCACCCCTCCACTTT
- | TRBJ2-7 | few | TRBV4-1 | CASSQERGSYEQYF | TGCGCCAGCAGCCAAGAAAGAGGGTCCTACGAGCAGTACTTC
- | TRBJ1-2 | - | TRBV7-9 | CASSLDFRTDFYGYTF | TGTGCCAGCAGCTTAGATTTCCGGACAGACTTCTATGGCTACACCTTC
- | TRBJ2-1 | few | TRBV19 | CASSIAGSSYNEQFF | TGTGCCAGTAGTATAGCGGGGAGCTCCTACAATGAGCAGTTCTTC
- | TRBJ2-5 | - | TRBV5-1 | CASSLAAGITQETQYF | TGCGCCAGCAGCTTGGCCGCCGGGATCACCCAAGAGACCCAGTACTTC
- | TRBJ1-2 | - | TRBV7-9 | CASSFGGARGYTF | TGTGCCAGCAGCTTCGGTGGGGCTAGGGGCTACACCTTC
TRBD1 | TRBJ1-2 | once | TRBV19 | CASRLDRADYGYTF | TGTGCCAGTAGATTGGACAGGGCGGACTATGGCTACACCTTC
- | TRBJ1-1 | - | TRBV6-1 | CASSEEGGSQAFF | TGTGCCAGCAGTGAAGAGGGGGGGAGCCAAGCTTTCTTT
- | TRBJ2-1 | - | TRBV20-1 | CSASTSGVYNEQFF | TGCAGTGCTAGTACGTCTGGAGTCTACAATGAGCAGTTCTTC
TRBD1 | TRBJ1-4 | - | TRBV9 | CASSETQGTLEKLFF | TGTGCCAGCAGCGAAACACAGGGGACGCTTGAAAAACTGTTTTTT
TRBD1 | TRBJ1-4 | - | TRBV5-1 | CASSVGQGNEKLFF | TGCGCCAGCAGCGTGGGACAGGGCAATGAAAAACTGTTTTTT
TRBD2 | TRBJ2-3 | - | TRBV13 | CASSFTSGTFSSTDTQYF | TGTGCCAGCAGCTTTACTAGCGGTACTTTTTCTAGCACAGATACGCAGTATTTT